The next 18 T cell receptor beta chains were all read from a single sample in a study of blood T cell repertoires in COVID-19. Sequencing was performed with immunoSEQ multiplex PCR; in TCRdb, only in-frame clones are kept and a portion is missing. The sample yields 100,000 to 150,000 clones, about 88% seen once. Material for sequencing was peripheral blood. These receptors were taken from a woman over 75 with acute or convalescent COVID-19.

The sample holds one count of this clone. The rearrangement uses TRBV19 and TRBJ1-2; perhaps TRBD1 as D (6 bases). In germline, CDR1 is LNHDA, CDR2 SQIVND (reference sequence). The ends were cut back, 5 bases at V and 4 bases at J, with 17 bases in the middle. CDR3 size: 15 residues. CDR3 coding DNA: TGTGCCAGTAGTGTCCCCAGGGGTTCGGGCTATGGCTACACCTTC. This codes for CASSVPRGSGYGYTF.

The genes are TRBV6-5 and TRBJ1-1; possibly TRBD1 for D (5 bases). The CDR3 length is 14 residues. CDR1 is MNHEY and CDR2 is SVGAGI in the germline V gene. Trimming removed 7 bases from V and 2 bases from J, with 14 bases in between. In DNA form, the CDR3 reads TGTGCCAGCACCTTGAGCAGGGTAAACACTGAAGCTTTCTTT. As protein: CASTLSRVNTEAFF.

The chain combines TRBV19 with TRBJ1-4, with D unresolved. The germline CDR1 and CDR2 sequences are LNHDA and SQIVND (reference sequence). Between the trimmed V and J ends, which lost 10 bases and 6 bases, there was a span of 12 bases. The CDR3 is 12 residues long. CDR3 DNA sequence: TGTGCCACCTCGGCCGGGTATGAAAAACTGTTTTTT. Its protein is CATSAGYEKLFF.

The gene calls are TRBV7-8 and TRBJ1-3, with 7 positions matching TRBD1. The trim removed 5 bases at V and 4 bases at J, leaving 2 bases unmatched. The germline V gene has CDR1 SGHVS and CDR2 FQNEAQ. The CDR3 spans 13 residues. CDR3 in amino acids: CASSRGQGNTIYF. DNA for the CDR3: TGTGCCAGCAGCCGGGGACAGGGAAACACCATATATTTT. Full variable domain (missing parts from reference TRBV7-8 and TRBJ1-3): GAGVSQSPRYKVAKRGQDVALRCDPISGHVSLFWYQQALGQGPEFLTYFQNEAQLDKSGLPSDRFFAERPEGSVSTLKIQRTQQEDSAVYLCASSRGQGNTIYFGEGSWLTVV.

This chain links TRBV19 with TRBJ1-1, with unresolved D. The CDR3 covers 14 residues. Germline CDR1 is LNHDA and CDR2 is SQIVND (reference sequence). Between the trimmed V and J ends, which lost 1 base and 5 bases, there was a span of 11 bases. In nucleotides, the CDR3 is TGTGCCAGTAGTATAGGGTCGGGTATTACTGAAGCTTTCTTT. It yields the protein CASSIGSGITEAFF. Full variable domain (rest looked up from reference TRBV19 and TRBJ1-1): DGGITQSPKYLFRKEGQNVTLSCEQNLNHDAMYWYRQDPGQGLRLIYYSQIVNDFQKGDIAEGYSVSREKKESFPLTVTSAQKNPTAFYLCASSIGSGITEAFFGQGTRLTVV.

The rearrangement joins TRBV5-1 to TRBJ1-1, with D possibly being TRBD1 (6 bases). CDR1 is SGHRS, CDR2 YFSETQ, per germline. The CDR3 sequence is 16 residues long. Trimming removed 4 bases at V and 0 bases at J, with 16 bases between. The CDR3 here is CASSLNPGQMNTEAFF. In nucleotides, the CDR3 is TGCGCCAGCAGCCTTAACCCTGGACAGATGAACACTGAAGCTTTCTTT.

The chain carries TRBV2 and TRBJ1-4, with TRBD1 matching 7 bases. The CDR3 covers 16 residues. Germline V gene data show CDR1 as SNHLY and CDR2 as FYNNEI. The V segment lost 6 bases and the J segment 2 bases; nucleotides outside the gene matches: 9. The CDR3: CASRNLRGHTNEKLFF. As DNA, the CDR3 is TGTGCCAGCAGGAACCTAAGGGGGCACACTAATGAAAAACTGTTTTTT.

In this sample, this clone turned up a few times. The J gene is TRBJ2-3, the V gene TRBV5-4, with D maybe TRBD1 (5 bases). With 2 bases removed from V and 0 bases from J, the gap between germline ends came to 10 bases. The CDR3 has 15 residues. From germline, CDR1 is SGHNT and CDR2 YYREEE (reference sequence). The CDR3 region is CASSFDSHSTDTQYF. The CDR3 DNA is TGTGCCAGCAGCTTCGACAGTCATAGCACAGATACGCAGTATTTT.

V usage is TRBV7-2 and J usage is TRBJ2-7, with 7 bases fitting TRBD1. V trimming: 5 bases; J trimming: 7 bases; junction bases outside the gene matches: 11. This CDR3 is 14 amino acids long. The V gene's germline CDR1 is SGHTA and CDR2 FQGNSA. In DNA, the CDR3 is TGTGCCAGCAGCACTGACAGGGACCGTAGTGAGCAGTACTTC. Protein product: CASSTDRDRSEQYF.

As DNA, the CDR3 is TGCGCCAGCAGCCAGGGGACAACGGCCTATGGCTACACCTTC. This sequence encodes CASSQGTTAYGYTF. The chain links TRBV4-1 to TRBJ1-2, with a tentative D call TRBD1 (6 bases). The germline V and J ends were trimmed by 3 bases and 4 bases, with 12 bases remaining between them. The germline gives CDR1 MGHRA, CDR2 YSYEKL. The CDR3 consists of 14 residues.

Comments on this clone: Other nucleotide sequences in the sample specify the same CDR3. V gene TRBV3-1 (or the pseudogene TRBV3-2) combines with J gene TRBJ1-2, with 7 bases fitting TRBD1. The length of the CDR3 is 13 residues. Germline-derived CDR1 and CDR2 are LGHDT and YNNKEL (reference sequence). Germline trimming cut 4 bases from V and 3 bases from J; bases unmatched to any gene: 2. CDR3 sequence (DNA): TGTGCCAGCAGCCCTACAGGGGACTATGGCTACACCTTC. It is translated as CASSPTGDYGYTF.

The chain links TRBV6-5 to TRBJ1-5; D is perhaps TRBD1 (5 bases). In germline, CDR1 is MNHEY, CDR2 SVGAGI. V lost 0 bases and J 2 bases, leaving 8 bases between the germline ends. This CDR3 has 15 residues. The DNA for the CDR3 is TGTGCCAGCAGTTACTCGGCCAGGGGCAATCAGCCCCAGCATTTT. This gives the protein CASSYSARGNQPQHF.

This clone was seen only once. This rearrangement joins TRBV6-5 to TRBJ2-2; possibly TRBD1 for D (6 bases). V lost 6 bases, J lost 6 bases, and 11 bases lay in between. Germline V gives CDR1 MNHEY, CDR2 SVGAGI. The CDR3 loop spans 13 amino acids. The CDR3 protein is CASSRYRAGELFF. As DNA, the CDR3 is TGTGCCAGCAGCAGATACAGGGCCGGGGAGCTGTTTTTT.

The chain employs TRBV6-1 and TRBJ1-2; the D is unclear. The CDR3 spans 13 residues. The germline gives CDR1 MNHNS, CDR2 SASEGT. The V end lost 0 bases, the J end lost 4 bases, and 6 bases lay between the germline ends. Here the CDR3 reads CASSEAPGYGYTF. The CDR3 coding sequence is TGTGCCAGCAGTGAAGCGCCCGGCTATGGCTACACCTTC.

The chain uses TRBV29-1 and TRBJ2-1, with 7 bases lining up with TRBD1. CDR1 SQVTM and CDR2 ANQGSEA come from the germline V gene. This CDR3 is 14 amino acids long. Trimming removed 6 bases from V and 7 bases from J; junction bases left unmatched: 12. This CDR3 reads CSVALSQGPNEQFF. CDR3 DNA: TGCAGCGTGGCCCTTTCACAGGGGCCGAATGAGCAGTTCTTC.

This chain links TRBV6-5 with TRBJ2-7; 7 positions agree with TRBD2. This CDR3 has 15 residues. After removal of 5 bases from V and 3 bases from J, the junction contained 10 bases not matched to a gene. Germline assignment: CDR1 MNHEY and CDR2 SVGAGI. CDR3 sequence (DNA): TGTGCCAGCAGTATCTCCTCGGGGGGTAGCTACGAGCAGTACTTC. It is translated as CASSISSGGSYEQYF.

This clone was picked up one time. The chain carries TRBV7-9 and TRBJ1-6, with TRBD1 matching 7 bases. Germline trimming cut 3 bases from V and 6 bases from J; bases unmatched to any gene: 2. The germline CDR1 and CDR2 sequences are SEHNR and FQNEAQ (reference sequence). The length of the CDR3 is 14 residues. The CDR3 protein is CASSFGQANSPLHF. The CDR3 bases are TGTGCCAGCAGCTTTGGACAGGCTAATTCACCCCTCCACTTT.

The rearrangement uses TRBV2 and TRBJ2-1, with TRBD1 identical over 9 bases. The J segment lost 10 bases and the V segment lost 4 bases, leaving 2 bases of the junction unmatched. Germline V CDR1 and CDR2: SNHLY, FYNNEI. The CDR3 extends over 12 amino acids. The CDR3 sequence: CASSGDRVEQFF. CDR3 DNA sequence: TGTGCCAGCAGTGGGGACAGGGTGGAGCAGTTCTTC.